The 20 T cell receptor beta chains below come from one sample, sequenced in a study of T cells after yellow fever vaccination. MiXCR was run by TCRdb on the 5' RACE reads, yielding one entry per CDR3 protein. The sample lists 400,000 to 450,000 distinct CDR3 sequences, 15% to 20% occurring once. This specimen consisted of PBMCs, obtained before the yellow fever booster vaccination. These receptors were obtained from a man aged 18-30 years who received the YFV17D yellow fever vaccine.

The chain couples TRBV7-9 to TRBJ1-4, with D hard to call. The V and J ends lost 2 bases and 0 bases respectively, with 19 bases between them. The CDR3 extends over 19 amino acids. Germline V gene data show CDR1 as SEHNR and CDR2 as FQNEAQ (reference sequence). DNA of the CDR3: TGTGCCAGCAGCTTAATATTTAGTGAGGGCGGTACAACTAATGAAAAACTGTTTTTT. Translating it yields CASSLIFSEGGTTNEKLFF.

This clonotype came up a few times. The genes are TRBV12-5 and TRBJ1-2; a possible D gene is TRBD1 (5 bases). There are 13 residues in the CDR3. Germline CDR1 and CDR2: LGHNT and FRNRAP. V dropped 6 bases and J dropped 4 bases, with 12 bases sitting between them. The CDR3 here is CASGPDSAYGYTF. The CDR3 bases are TGTGCTAGTGGGCCCGACAGTGCCTATGGCTACACCTTC.

The chain uses TRBV7-2 and TRBJ2-1; no clear D gene. The CDR3 extends over 13 amino acids. The germline V gene has CDR1 SGHTA and CDR2 FQGNSA. V gave up 10 bases and J gave up 5 bases, with 15 bases separating them. The CDR3 here is CATSRVPNNEQFF. The CDR3 bases are TGTGCCACCTCAAGGGTTCCGAACAATGAGCAGTTCTTC. Full variable domain (rest looked up from reference TRBV7-2 and TRBJ2-1): GAGVSQSPSNKVTEKGKDVELRCDPISGHTALYWYRQSLGQGLEFLIYFQGNSAPDKSGLPSDRFSAERTGGSVSTLTIQRTQQEDSAVYLCATSRVPNNEQFFGPGTRLTVL.

The sample holds a few counts of this clonotype. V gene TRBV7-2 combines with J gene TRBJ2-3, with D tentatively TRBD1 or TRBD2 (5 bases each). Trimming took off 2 bases at V and 0 bases at J, with 9 bases between the two ends. The germline CDR1 and CDR2 sequences are SGHTA and FQGNSA. CDR3 length: 15 residues. CDR3 loop: CASSLSRGSTDTQYF. The CDR3 nucleotides are TGTGCCAGCAGCTTATCGAGGGGCAGCACAGATACGCAGTATTTT.

This clonotype was counted between two and nine times. The chain couples TRBV15 to TRBJ1-6, with TRBD1 matching over 10 bases. The junction had 5 bases not matched to a gene; V was cut back by 8 bases and J by 7 bases. Germline V gene lookup returns CDR1 LNHNV and CDR2 YYDKDF (reference sequence). The CDR3 runs 14 residues. CDR3 nucleotides: TGTGCCACCGGGTTGGGACAGGGGAATTCACCCCTCCACTTT. This translates into CATGLGQGNSPLHF.

This clonotype has ten or more counts. This rearrangement joins TRBV29-1 to TRBJ2-3; 9 nucleotides agree with TRBD2. Germline lookup yields CDR1 SQVTM and CDR2 ANQGSEA. The CDR3 spans 14 residues. Trimming cost V 8 bases and J 6 bases; bases outside gene matches: 12. The CDR3 loop is CSIQTSGSYDTQYF. The CDR3 DNA reads TGCAGCATCCAGACTAGCGGATCATACGATACGCAGTATTTT.

The rearrangement uses TRBV11-2 and TRBJ2-3; TRBD2 might be the D (7 bases). The ends were cut back, 5 bases at V and 0 bases at J, with 21 bases in the middle. Germline V gene data show CDR1 as SGHAT and CDR2 as FQNNGV. This CDR3 is 18 amino acids long. In nucleotides, the CDR3 is TGTGCCAGCAGCCCCCGCCTAGGGCGGGGGCCGAGCACAGATACGCAGTATTTT. It specifies CASSPRLGRGPSTDTQYF.

This chain connects TRBV10-1 to TRBJ2-1, with 11 bases fitting TRBD2. This CDR3 is 14 amino acids long. J gave up 7 bases and V 2 bases, and 1 base lay outside the gene matches. Looked up from germline, CDR1 is WNHNN and CDR2 is SYGVQD (reference sequence). CDR3 DNA sequence: TGCGCCAGCAGTGAGGGGACTAGCGGAAATGAGCAGTTCTTC. Translating it yields CASSEGTSGNEQFF.

The chain joins TRBV25-1 to TRBJ2-7, with D unresolved. Germline V gives CDR1 MGHDK, CDR2 SYGVNS. CDR3 length: 11 amino acids. V was pared by 7 bases and J by 5 bases, with 9 bases between. The CDR3 nucleotides are TGTGCCAGCACCACCCGGGACGAGCAGTACGTC. As protein: CASTTRDEQYV.

This clonotype came up a few times. The CDR3 loop is CASSLADRDTGELFF. In nucleotides, the CDR3 is TGCGCCAGCAGCTTGGCGGACAGGGACACCGGGGAGCTGTTTTTT. The genes are TRBV5-1 and TRBJ2-2; 8 positions match TRBD1. The CDR3 consists of 15 residues. The germline CDR1 and CDR2 sequences are SGHRS and YFSETQ. Trimming took 0 bases from V and 3 from J; bases not matched to a gene: 1.

To note about this clonotype: This may be a read error: a much more frequent sequence differs by one nucleotide. The V and J genes are TRBV11-2 and TRBJ2-3; TRBD2 matches at 8 bases. Trimming took 5 bases from V and 0 from J; bases not matched to a gene: 4. Germline V CDR1 and CDR2: SGHAT, FQNNGV. CDR3 length: 15 residues. In DNA form, the CDR3 reads TGTGCCAGCAGCCCACTAGCGGCTAGCACAGATACGCAGTATTTT. It yields the protein CASSPLAASTDTQYF.

This clonotype was seen many times. The rearrangement links TRBV20-1 to TRBJ2-5; 11 bases are shared with TRBD1. V shed 6 bases and J 4 bases; nucleotides not matched to a gene: 7. Looked up from germline, CDR1 is DFQATT and CDR2 is SNEGSKA (reference sequence). CDR3 length equals 14 residues. Here the CDR3 DNA reads TGCAGTGCAAACGGACAGGGGGCGCGAGAGACCCAGTACTTC. Protein product: CSANGQGARETQYF.

This clonotype was observed a handful of times. This chain links TRBV7-2 with TRBJ2-7; maybe TRBD1 (8 bases). Trimming took off 4 bases at V and 6 bases at J, with 19 bases between the two ends. Germline V lookup: CDR1 SGHTA, CDR2 FQGNSA. CDR3 length: 15 amino acids. The CDR3 loop reads CASSSGQGGVSEQYV. Written as DNA, the CDR3 is TGTGCCAGCAGCTCCGGACAGGGAGGGGTGTCCGAGCAGTACGTC.

The V call is TRBV5-6, the J call TRBJ1-3; TRBD1 is a possible D gene (5 bases). V lost 5 bases and J 0 bases, leaving 18 bases between the germline ends. The CDR3 length is 17 residues. Germline V gives CDR1 SGHDT, CDR2 YYEEEE. CDR3 protein: CASSFGGITNSGNTIYF. The CDR3 DNA sequence: TGTGCCAGCAGTTTTGGGGGGATTACTAACTCTGGAAACACCATATATTTT.

This clonotype was counted at least ten times. The gene calls are TRBV6-5 and TRBJ1-1; D remains unclear. Germline lookup yields CDR1 MNHEY and CDR2 SVGAGI. This CDR3 comprises 13 residues. V was shortened by 0 bases and J by 5 bases, with 7 bases between the two germline ends. CDR3 sequence (DNA): TGTGCCAGCAGTTACTCGGCTGGGACTGAAGCTTTCTTT. It is translated as CASSYSAGTEAFF.

This clonotype was found many times. The V and J genes are TRBV7-9 and TRBJ2-5; a weak D match, TRBD1 (6 bases). V lost 5 bases, J lost 1 base, and 11 bases lay in between. From germline, CDR1 is SEHNR and CDR2 FQNEAQ (reference sequence). The CDR3 is 14 residues long. The CDR3 coding sequence is TGTGCCAGCAGCCCCCGGACAGCCCAAGAGACCCAGTACTTC. As protein: CASSPRTAQETQYF.

The chain uses TRBV6-2 or TRBV6-3 and TRBJ2-1, with 8 bases that match TRBD1. Germline trimming cut 6 bases from V and 4 bases from J; bases unmatched to any gene: 8. The CDR3 length is 15 residues. Looked up from germline, CDR1 is MNHEY and CDR2 is SVGEGT. The CDR3 is CASSPHGTGYNEQFF. The CDR3 coding sequence is TGTGCCAGCAGCCCTCACGGGACAGGTTACAATGAGCAGTTCTTC.

This clonotype was observed many times. This sequence joins TRBV6-2 or TRBV6-3 and TRBJ2-7; the D gene is possibly TRBD2 (5 bases). This CDR3 is built from 17 residues. V was clipped by 7 bases and J by 2 bases, with 24 bases between them. CDR1 and CDR2 (germline): MNHEY, SVGEGT. This CDR3 is CASKKMGTRGSAYEQYF. CDR3 in DNA: TGTGCCAGCAAAAAGATGGGCACCCGAGGGAGCGCCTACGAGCAGTACTTC.

This clonotype was picked up a small number of times. The chain is built from TRBV9 and TRBJ1-5; a possible D gene is TRBD1 (5 bases). The germline V and J ends were trimmed by 3 bases and 3 bases, with 10 bases remaining between them. Germline CDR1 reads SGDLS; CDR2 reads YYNGEE. The CDR3 is 14 amino acids. In nucleotides, the CDR3 is TGTGCCAGCAGCGGCGGGGGAAACAATCAGCCCCAGCATTTT. It is translated as CASSGGGNNQPQHF.

The sample holds a few counts of this clonotype. The chain couples TRBV6-5 to TRBJ1-1, with 7 bases fitting TRBD1. With 6 bases clipped from V and 7 bases from J, the junction kept 8 bases outside the gene matches. CDR1 MNHEY and CDR2 SVGAGI come from the germline V gene. The CDR3 totals 13 residues. The CDR3, as DNA: TGTGCCAGCAGCTACAGGGGACGGGGTGAAGCTTTCTTT. It encodes CASSYRGRGEAFF.